Given below is one TCR beta chain in context. The antigen remains unidentified. This entry belongs to a study of CD8+CD57+ T cells in acquired aplastic anemia. Study overall: Sorted cells (CD4+ and CD8+) yielded DNA amounts that averaged roughly 3 ug. Healthy donors yielded roughly 9.8 million CD4+ cell reads on average. Study findings and constraints: Patients did not significantly differ from controls in CD8+ Simpson's diversity. There were twenty-nine CD8+ CDR3 sequences that occurred in both patients and controls.

Genomic DNA templated the TCR beta VDJ and CDR3 profiling. MiXCR was run by TCRdb on the reads, yielding one entry per CDR3 protein. The sample lists 150,000 to 200,000 distinct CDR3 sequences; approximately 40% were seen once. The CDR3 extends over 13 amino acids. Germline V lookup: CDR1 SGHTA, CDR2 FQGNSA. Between the trimmed V and J ends, which lost 5 bases and 5 bases, there was a span of 10 bases. This TCR derives from a human donor in good health. J is TRBJ2-1 and V is TRBV7-2, with D maybe TRBD1 (6 bases). Sequenced input: sorted CD4+, CD8+, or CD8+CD57+ T cells (not recorded which) from PBMCs. The CDR3 coding sequence is TGTGCCAGCAGCAACAACAGGGACAATGAGCAGTTCTTC. Encoded protein: CASSNNRDNEQFF.